These 18 T cell receptor beta chains share one sample of origin, sequenced in a study of blood T cell repertoires in COVID-19. Clones were read by immunoSEQ multiplex PCR, and TCRdb kept only the in-frame ones, dropping some. The sample lists about 240,000 clones, 75% to 85% occurring once. Material: peripheral blood. The receptor set was obtained from a woman aged 80 or over with COVID-19, enrolled during active disease.

The V gene is TRBV25-1, the J gene TRBJ2-7; 9 bases are shared with TRBD1. Germline lookup yields CDR1 MGHDK and CDR2 SYGVNS. The CDR3 consists of 16 residues. Trimming took 7 bases from V and 2 from J; bases not matched to a gene: 12. The CDR3 spells CASTNIGTGNTYEQYF. The CDR3 nucleotides are TGTGCCAGCACTAACATCGGGACAGGGAATACCTACGAGCAGTACTTC.

The chain employs TRBV28 and TRBJ1-1; D is uncertain. V lost 5 bases, J lost 2 bases, and 15 bases lay in between. This CDR3 comprises 15 residues. Germline V gene data show CDR1 as MDHEN and CDR2 as SYDVKM. The CDR3 region has the DNA TGTGCCAGCAGTCCCCGTAGGGCGGGAAACACTGAAGCTTTCTTT. This gives the protein CASSPRRAGNTEAFF.

The chain links TRBV7-6 to TRBJ1-5, with 7 positions matching TRBD1. J was trimmed by 7 bases and V by 5 bases; bases with no gene match: 11. Germline-derived CDR1 and CDR2 are SGHVS and FNYEAQ. CDR3 length equals 15 residues. The CDR3 loop is CASSPQGEVGQPQHF. The DNA for the CDR3 is TGTGCCAGCAGCCCCCAGGGGGAGGTCGGGCAGCCCCAGCATTTT. The full variable domain, completed using reference TRBV7-6 and TRBJ1-5, is GAGVSQSPRYKVTKRGQDVALRCDPISGHVSLYWYRQALGQGPEFLTYFNYEAQQDKSGLPNDRFSAERPEGSISTLTIQRTEQRDSAMYRCASSPQGEVGQPQHFGDGTRLSIL.

The chain recombines TRBV15 with TRBJ2-3; TRBD1 might be the D (5 bases). The germline V gene encodes CDR1 LNHNV and CDR2 YYDKDF (reference sequence). V lost 4 bases and J 5 bases, leaving 13 bases between the germline ends. The CDR3 totals 14 residues. Here the CDR3 reads CATSTPGARDTQYF. The CDR3 DNA follows: TGTGCCACCAGCACCCCTGGGGCTAGAGATACGCAGTATTTT.

The rearrangement joins TRBV15 to TRBJ1-6; D might be TRBD1 (6 bases). The CDR3 consists of 13 residues. V lost 8 bases and J lost 8, with 13 bases in between. Germline CDR1 and CDR2: LNHNV and YYDKDF (reference sequence). Written as DNA, the CDR3 is TGTGCCACCGCGAGAAAGGGGGATTCACCCCTCCACTTT. It yields the protein CATARKGDSPLHF.

The rearrangement joins TRBV19 to TRBJ1-2; 8 nucleotides align to TRBD1. This CDR3 is built from 13 residues. With 6 bases clipped from V and 3 bases from J, the junction kept 3 bases outside the gene matches. Germline-derived CDR1 and CDR2 are LNHDA and SQIVND (reference sequence). Here the CDR3 reads CASRDREYYGYTF. Here the CDR3 DNA reads TGTGCCAGTAGGGACAGGGAGTACTATGGCTACACCTTC.

This clone was observed a single time. The V and J genes are TRBV6-2 or TRBV6-3 and TRBJ2-5; a possible D gene is TRBD2 (7 bases). CDR1 and CDR2 from the germline V gene are MNHEY and SVGEGT. This CDR3 spans 15 amino acids. The V end was cut by 7 bases, the J end by 5 bases, with 20 bases between. CDR3 nucleotide sequence: TGTGCCAGCACCCCGCGGGGGCGCGGAAAGGAGACCCAGTACTTC. This codes for CASTPRGRGKETQYF.

The V gene is TRBV12-3 or TRBV12-4, the J gene TRBJ1-1, with D tentatively TRBD1 (5 bases). The CDR3 runs to 13 residues. V dropped 5 bases and J dropped 9 bases, with 16 bases sitting between them. Here the CDR3 DNA reads TGTGCCAGCAGTAAGGATCCGGGACTCAAAGCTTTCTTT. It encodes CASSKDPGLKAFF.

The chain uses TRBV5-1 and TRBJ2-2; 12 bases agree with TRBD2. The CDR3 is made up of 16 amino acids. Germline V gives CDR1 SGHRS, CDR2 YFSETQ. V was clipped by 4 bases and J by 2 bases; unmatched bases: 3. The CDR3 loop is CASSILAGGNTGELFF. CDR3 nucleotides: TGCGCCAGCAGCATACTAGCGGGGGGAAACACCGGGGAGCTGTTTTTT.

This chain uses TRBV3-1 (or the pseudogene TRBV3-2) with TRBJ1-2; D gene unclear. Germline assignment: CDR1 LGHDT and CDR2 YNNKEL (reference sequence). This CDR3 has 13 residues. Trimming took off 4 bases at V and 2 bases at J, with 8 bases between the two ends. The DNA of the CDR3 is TGTGCCAGCAGCCGGACGGGGAACTATGGCTACACCTTC. It specifies CASSRTGNYGYTF.

This sequence joins TRBV5-1 and TRBJ2-3; maybe TRBD2 (7 bases). Germline assignment: CDR1 SGHRS and CDR2 YFSETQ. The CDR3 runs to 16 residues. The ends were cut back, 4 bases at V and 8 bases at J, with 23 bases in the middle. CDR3 in amino acids: CASSGGSSGPEITQYF. The CDR3, as DNA: TGCGCCAGCAGCGGGGGCTCTAGCGGCCCGGAGATTACGCAGTATTTT.

This clone was detected only once. This chain connects TRBV7-3 to TRBJ2-3, with a possible D match to TRBD1 (5 bases). Trimming removed 3 bases at V and 0 bases at J, with 10 bases between. The CDR3 loop spans 15 amino acids. CDR1 and CDR2 (germline): SGHTA, FQGTGA. CDR3 in amino acids: CASSFRAGSTDTQYF. The CDR3 region has the DNA TGTGCCAGCAGCTTTCGGGCAGGGAGCACAGATACGCAGTATTTT.

The chain couples TRBV28 to TRBJ2-3; D not resolved. The CDR3 spans 12 residues. CDR1 is MDHEN and CDR2 is SYDVKM in the germline V gene. The V and J ends lost 9 bases and 3 bases respectively, with 10 bases between them. DNA for the CDR3: TGTGCCAGTGGCCTCGGGACAGATACGCAGTATTTT. This gives the protein CASGLGTDTQYF.

The V gene is TRBV7-9, the J gene TRBJ1-1, with a tentative D call TRBD1 (6 bases). Germline V gene data show CDR1 as SEHNR and CDR2 as FQNEAQ (reference sequence). Trimming shortened V by 5 bases and J by 2 bases, and 15 bases separated the two germline ends. The CDR3 spans 15 residues. Here the CDR3 reads CASSLLDRPNTEAFF. DNA of the CDR3: TGTGCCAGCAGCCTCCTCGACAGGCCCAACACTGAAGCTTTCTTT.

This sequence joins TRBV11-2 and TRBJ2-2; 12 nucleotides line up with TRBD2. From germline, CDR1 is SGHAT and CDR2 FQNNGV. After removal of 5 bases from V and 6 bases from J, the junction contained 7 bases not matched to a gene. CDR3 size: 16 residues. CDR3 coding DNA: TGTGCCAGCAGCCTAGCGGGGGGGCAAATATCCGGGGAGCTGTTTTTT. Protein sequence: CASSLAGGQISGELFF.

This clone was seen a few times. This chain joins TRBV6-5 and TRBJ1-2, with 7 bases identical to TRBD1. Trimming removed 6 bases from V and 7 bases from J; junction bases left unmatched: 8. The CDR3 spans 13 residues. The germline gives CDR1 MNHEY, CDR2 SVGAGI. The CDR3 sequence is CASRLDRAAGYTF. The CDR3 DNA sequence: TGTGCCAGCAGGCTAGACAGGGCTGCTGGCTACACCTTC.

The gene calls are TRBV30 and TRBJ2-1; D unresolved. Per the germline V gene, CDR1 is GTSNPN and CDR2 is SVGIG (reference sequence). Deletions cut 2 bases from V and 3 bases from J, with 14 bases between. The CDR3 has 15 amino acids. This CDR3 is CAWSLGVQSYNEQFF. The CDR3, as DNA: TGTGCCTGGAGTCTAGGTGTCCAGAGCTACAATGAGCAGTTCTTC.

This rearrangement joins TRBV18 to TRBJ2-7; 13 nucleotides align to TRBD2. V shed 5 bases and J 2 bases; nucleotides not matched to a gene: 3. The CDR3 runs 15 residues. CDR1 is KGHSH and CDR2 is LQKENI in the germline V gene. The CDR3 loop reads CASSSGTSGTYEQYF. In DNA, the CDR3 is TGTGCCAGCTCATCCGGGACTAGCGGGACCTACGAGCAGTACTTC.